This TCR beta chain stems from a study of identical twins. This clonotype was observed a handful of times. What it binds is unknown. Broader study findings: Reduced insertions were recorded for abundant cord blood beta clonotypes, with no such pattern in memory repertoires.

The authors used template switching to add a universal primer site and gave cDNA unique molecular identifiers. TCRdb reprocessed the 5' RACE reads with MiXCR, giving one entry per CDR3 protein. The data contain 200,000 or so distinct CDR3 sequences, around 15% of them seen just once; the ten biggest clones take up around two fifths. This CDR3 has 15 amino acids. Germline V CDR1 and CDR2: SGHDN, FVKESK. Trimming shortened V by 1 base and J by 3 bases, and 10 bases separated the two germline ends. These data were also reused for a study on T cells expressing NK-cell markers. From that report: As a fraction of CD8+ T cells, dominant NKG2C+ clonotypes reached about 1.0-7.0% in about six donors.

The chain employs TRBV14 and TRBJ2-1; possible D gene TRBD1, 6 bases. The receptor comes from a woman between 18 and 29 years old in good health. The sequenced sample consisted of CD8+ T cells sorted from blood. Here the CDR3 reads CASSQVGTYYNEQFF. DNA for the CDR3: TGTGCCAGCAGCCAAGTCGGGACATACTACAATGAGCAGTTCTTC.